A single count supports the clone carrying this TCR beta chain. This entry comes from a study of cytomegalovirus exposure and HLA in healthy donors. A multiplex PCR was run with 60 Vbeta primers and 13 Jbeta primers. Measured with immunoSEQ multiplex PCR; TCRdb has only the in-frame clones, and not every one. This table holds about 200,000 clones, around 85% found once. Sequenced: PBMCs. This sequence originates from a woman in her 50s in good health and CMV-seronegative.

The CDR3 region is CASSLGGADYGYTF. Written as DNA, the CDR3 is TGTGCCAGCAGCTTGGGGGGAGCCGACTATGGCTACACCTTC. The J gene is TRBJ1-2, the V gene TRBV4-2; possibly TRBD1 for D (5 bases). The CDR3 runs 14 residues. Germline V lookup: CDR1 LGHNA, CDR2 YNFKEQ. V lost 5 bases and J 3 bases, leaving 13 bases between the germline ends.